These 27 T cell receptor beta chains came from one sample sequenced in a study of CD8 T cell repertoires and HIV-1 epitope variants. The method was immunoSEQ multiplex PCR; TCRdb's version includes in-frame clones alone and lacks a portion of them. The top ten hold 25% to 30% of the sample, which has under 100,000 clones, roughly 81% seen once. Sequencing was carried out using uncultured baseline CD8+ T cells from peripheral blood mononuclear cells (PBMCs). The source is a male donor with HIV.

The rearrangement links TRBV18 to TRBJ1-2; a possible D gene is TRBD1 (6 bases). The CDR3 totals 17 residues. Germline V gene data show CDR1 as KGHSH and CDR2 as LQKENI. The germline V and J ends were trimmed by 4 bases and 3 bases, with 21 bases remaining between them. DNA for the CDR3: TGTGCCAGCTCACTTGACAGGCAACCGAACGGGGACTATGGCTACACCTTC. This encodes CASSLDRQPNGDYGYTF.

This clone appeared a single time. The CDR3 spells CASSQDDAGGRDEQYF. DNA for the CDR3: TGCGCCAGCAGCCAAGATGATGCGGGAGGGCGGGACGAGCAGTACTTC. This chain joins TRBV4-1 and TRBJ2-7; the match to TRBD2 covers 9 bases. This CDR3 comprises 16 residues. The germline CDR1 and CDR2 sequences are MGHRA and YSYEKL. V shed 0 bases, J shed 5 bases, and the junction held 8 bases outside the gene matches.

This clone has a single count. The chain recombines TRBV7-3 with TRBJ2-3; 7 nucleotides match TRBD2. This CDR3 contains 15 residues. The germline V gene encodes CDR1 SGHTA and CDR2 FQGTGA. Unmatched junction bases numbered 7, after V lost 3 bases and J lost 4 bases. CDR3 coding DNA: TGTGCCAGCAGCTTCCACTCGGGGGGACCAGATACGCAGTATTTT. Translating it yields CASSFHSGGPDTQYF.

This clone was detected only a few times. The chain recombines TRBV19 with TRBJ1-4; a weak D match, TRBD1 (5 bases). There are 15 residues in the CDR3. CDR1 and CDR2 from the germline V gene are LNHDA and SQIVND (reference sequence). Trimming cost V 4 bases and J 4 bases, with 13 bases left between them. CDR3 sequence (DNA): TGTGCCAGTAGTACTGGGGCAGGGAATAATGAAAAACTGTTTTTT. It specifies CASSTGAGNNEKLFF. The complete variable domain, with remaining parts taken from reference TRBV19 and TRBJ1-4, reads DGGITQSPKYLFRKEGQNVTLSCEQNLNHDAMYWYRQDPGQGLRLIYYSQIVNDFQKGDIAEGYSVSREKKESFPLTVTSAQKNPTAFYLCASSTGAGNNEKLFFGSGTQLSVL.

The chain joins TRBV5-8 to TRBJ2-1, with 11 positions matching TRBD2. Germline lookup yields CDR1 SGHTS and CDR2 YDEGEE. The CDR3 has 16 residues. Trimming cost V 0 bases and J 4 bases; bases outside gene matches: 3. CDR3 in amino acids: CASSLEGLAEYNEQFF. CDR3 coding DNA: TGTGCCAGCAGCTTGGAGGGACTAGCGGAGTACAATGAGCAGTTCTTC.

This chain links TRBV19 with TRBJ2-7; 7 nucleotides line up with TRBD1. The length of the CDR3 is 13 residues. Germline values: CDR1 LNHDA, CDR2 SQIVND (reference sequence). J was trimmed by 5 bases and V by 5 bases; bases with no gene match: 6. The CDR3 DNA reads TGTGCCAGTAGTGTCGGGACAGCGAACGAGCAGTACTTC. Translated, it gives CASSVGTANEQYF.

The CDR3 reads CAISGDRGEKLFF. CDR3 nucleotide sequence: TGTGCCATCAGTGGGGACAGGGGTGAAAAACTGTTTTTT. The chain uses TRBV10-3 and TRBJ1-4; 10 bases fit TRBD1. With V trimmed by 4 bases and J by 7 bases, 0 bases remained unmatched. Per germline, CDR1 ENHRY and CDR2 SYGVKD. The CDR3 is 13 amino acids.

The gene calls are TRBV19 and TRBJ2-7; the D gene could be TRBD1 or TRBD2 (5 bases each). The ends were cut back, 0 bases at V and 4 bases at J, with 7 bases in the middle. From germline, CDR1 is LNHDA and CDR2 SQIVND (reference sequence). The CDR3 loop spans 13 amino acids. The DNA for the CDR3 is TGTGCCAGTAGTATAGACAGGGAGTACGAGCAGTACTTC. Its translation is CASSIDREYEQYF.

This clone was seen more than once but under ten times. The rearrangement uses TRBV6-1 and TRBJ2-2; 9 nucleotides match TRBD1. Unmatched junction bases numbered 5, after V lost 5 bases and J lost 7 bases. Germline CDR1 and CDR2: MNHNS and SASEGT. This CDR3 has 14 residues. CDR3 in amino acids: CASSPGTGFGELFF. The CDR3 DNA reads TGTGCCAGCAGTCCCGGGACAGGGTTCGGGGAGCTGTTTTTT.

This rearrangement joins TRBV10-2 to TRBJ2-5; 13 bases map to TRBD2. CDR3 length: 15 residues. The J segment lost 2 bases and the V segment lost 6 bases, leaving 3 bases of the junction unmatched. Germline CDR1 reads WSHSY; CDR2 reads SAAADI. Written as DNA, the CDR3 is TGCGCCAGCAGCGGACTAGCGGGAGTTCAAGAGACCCAGTACTTC. It translates to CASSGLAGVQETQYF.

There are a few counts of this clone. V usage is TRBV7-9 and J usage is TRBJ1-5; D not certain. The V gene's germline CDR1 is SEHNR and CDR2 FQNEAQ (reference sequence). CDR3 length equals 13 residues. Trimming removed 1 base at V and 5 bases at J, with 6 bases between. The CDR3 DNA reads as TGTGCCAGCAGCTTAGGATCCCATCAGCCCCAGCATTTT. It codes for CASSLGSHQPQHF. Variable domain in full (rest from reference TRBV7-9 and TRBJ1-5): DTGVSQNPRHKITKRGQNVTFRCDPISEHNRLYWYRQTLGQGPEFLTYFQNEAQLEKSRLLSDRFSAERPKGSFSTLEIQRTEQGDSAMYLCASSLGSHQPQHFGDGTRLSIL.

The V call is TRBV4-2, the J call TRBJ1-2; D unclear. CDR1 LGHNA and CDR2 YNFKEQ come from the germline V gene. The CDR3 covers 13 residues. V was clipped by 0 bases and J by 8 bases, with 10 bases between them. In nucleotides, the CDR3 is TGTGCCAGCAGCCAAGATTTGGGCCGCGGCTACACCTTC. Its translation: CASSQDLGRGYTF.

The chain uses TRBV6-6 and TRBJ1-1, with 7 bases lining up with TRBD1. The CDR3 spans 14 residues. Germline V gene data show CDR1 as MNHNY and CDR2 as SVGAGI (reference sequence). After removal of 7 bases from V and 1 base from J, the junction contained 6 bases not matched to a gene. In DNA form, the CDR3 reads TGTGCCAGCACCGAGGACAGGAGGAACACTGAAGCTTTCTTT. Encoded protein: CASTEDRRNTEAFF.

V is TRBV5-8 and J is TRBJ1-1, with D unclear. The V gene lost 2 bases and the J gene lost 2 bases, with 10 bases spanning the gap. Per germline, CDR1 SGHTS and CDR2 YDEGEE. This CDR3 contains 14 residues. The CDR3: CASSFALQNTEAFF. The CDR3 bases are TGTGCCAGCAGCTTTGCCTTACAAAACACTGAAGCTTTCTTT.

This chain joins TRBV2 and TRBJ1-5; 12 positions match TRBD1. This CDR3 is 14 amino acids long. V dropped 6 bases and J dropped 5; count of bases not matched to a gene: 2. Germline V gene data show CDR1 as SNHLY and CDR2 as FYNNEI. CDR3 sequence: CASRGTGGYQPQHF. The CDR3 nucleotides read TGTGCCAGCAGAGGGACAGGGGGCTATCAGCCCCAGCATTTT.

The rearrangement uses TRBV6-1 and TRBJ2-7, with a possible D match to TRBD1 (6 bases). The CDR3 consists of 15 residues. The V end lost 5 bases, the J end lost 2 bases, and 16 bases lay between the germline ends. CDR1 and CDR2 (germline): MNHNS, SASEGT. The CDR3 loop is CASSLDWTAAYEQYF. The CDR3 DNA follows: TGTGCCAGCAGTCTTGATTGGACAGCCGCCTACGAGCAGTACTTC.

The rearrangement uses TRBV5-6 and TRBJ1-2, with D uncertain. CDR3 length: 14 residues. Between the trimmed V and J ends, which lost 1 base and 3 bases, there was a span of 10 bases. Germline V CDR1 and CDR2: SGHDT, YYEEEE. This chain's CDR3 is CASSLQVPDYGYTF. The CDR3 DNA reads TGTGCCAGCAGCTTGCAGGTGCCTGACTATGGCTACACCTTC.

The chain joins TRBV5-5 to TRBJ2-5; a weak D match, TRBD1 (5 bases). The CDR3 contains 14 residues. CDR1 SGHKS and CDR2 YYEKEE come from the germline V gene (reference sequence). The V end was cut by 0 bases, the J end by 1 base, with 7 bases between. The CDR3 loop is CASSLVTAQETQYF. CDR3 bases: TGTGCCAGCAGCTTGGTGACAGCCCAAGAGACCCAGTACTTC.

The chain employs TRBV27 and TRBJ1-1, with 9 bases aligning to TRBD1. Germline V gene lookup returns CDR1 MNHEY and CDR2 SMNVEV (reference sequence). V lost 4 bases to trimming and J lost 5 bases; unmatched junction nucleotides: 2. The CDR3 length is 13 residues. CDR3 loop: CASSSDRGTEAFF. DNA of the CDR3: TGTGCCAGCAGTTCGGACAGGGGAACTGAAGCTTTCTTT.

This chain connects TRBV28 to TRBJ1-6, with D tentatively TRBD1 (5 bases). Trimming took 3 bases from V and 10 from J, leaving 10 bases between them. Germline CDR1 MDHEN, CDR2 SYDVKM. CDR3 length: 13 amino acids. CDR3 DNA: TGTGCCAGCAGTTTGGGAGGGGACTCACCCCTCCACTTT. Translated: CASSLGGDSPLHF.

The genes are TRBV19 and TRBJ2-5, with D perhaps TRBD2 (6 bases). The germline V gene encodes CDR1 LNHDA and CDR2 SQIVND (reference sequence). V was cut by 6 bases and J by 2 bases, with 10 bases left in between. The CDR3 spans 13 residues. In DNA, the CDR3 is TGTGCCAGTAGAGAGGGGAGGCAAGAGACCCAGTACTTC. Amino acid sequence: CASREGRQETQYF.

The V gene is TRBV9, the J gene TRBJ2-3; D not certain. Germline values: CDR1 SGDLS, CDR2 YYNGEE. The length of the CDR3 is 15 residues. V lost 3 bases and J 2 bases, leaving 13 bases between the germline ends. CDR3 amino acids: CASSASSRVTDTQYF. DNA for the CDR3: TGTGCCAGCAGCGCGAGCTCAAGGGTCACAGATACGCAGTATTTT.

V is TRBV7-2 and J is TRBJ2-2; no clear D gene. Germline values: CDR1 SGHTA, CDR2 FQGNSA. The ends were cut back, 6 bases at V and 5 bases at J, with 7 bases in the middle. CDR3 length: 12 amino acids. CDR3 in DNA: TGTGCCAGCAGTCCCTCAACCGGGGAGCTGTTTTTT. Amino acid sequence: CASSPSTGELFF. Full variable domain (remainder filled in from reference TRBV7-2 and TRBJ2-2): GAGVSQSPSNKVTEKGKDVELRCDPISGHTALYWYRQSLGQGLEFLIYFQGNSAPDKSGLPSDRFSAERTGGSVSTLTIQRTQQEDSAVYLCASSPSTGELFFGEGSRLTVL.

The chain links TRBV5-1 to TRBJ1-1; D is unclear. Looked up from germline, CDR1 is SGHRS and CDR2 is YFSETQ. The CDR3 contains 15 residues. Trimming removed 0 bases from V and 6 bases from J, with 15 bases in between. CDR3 nucleotides: TGCGCCAGCAGCTTGGTGGCCCAGACCGGGGCTGAAGCTTTCTTT. Protein product: CASSLVAQTGAEAFF.

This clone was detected a few times. The J gene is TRBJ1-5, the V gene TRBV29-1; 8 bases map to TRBD1. The CDR3 totals 14 residues. Looked up from germline, CDR1 is SQVTM and CDR2 is ANQGSEA. The V segment lost 6 bases and the J segment 2 bases; nucleotides outside the gene matches: 6. In DNA, the CDR3 is TGCAGCGTGCGCGACAGGGGCCGCAATCAGCCCCAGCATTTT. This gives the protein CSVRDRGRNQPQHF.

The chain links TRBV29-1 to TRBJ2-5; 7 nucleotides line up with TRBD1. With 4 bases clipped from V and 1 base from J, the junction kept 9 bases outside the gene matches. CDR3 length: 15 amino acids. Germline loops: CDR1 SQVTM, CDR2 ANQGSEA. The CDR3 sequence: CSVGVAGGSQETQYF. The DNA for the CDR3 is TGCAGCGTTGGGGTGGCAGGGGGTTCCCAAGAGACCCAGTACTTC.

V gene TRBV5-1 combines with J gene TRBJ2-5, with 12 nucleotides matching TRBD2. The ends lost 0 bases at V and 1 base at J; junction bases unmatched: 1. The CDR3 length is 16 residues. The V gene's germline CDR1 is SGHRS and CDR2 YFSETQ. This CDR3 reads CASSLGTSGTQETQYF. As DNA, the CDR3 is TGCGCCAGCAGCTTGGGGACTAGCGGGACCCAAGAGACCCAGTACTTC.